These 11 T cell receptor beta chains originate from one sample sequenced in a study of cytomegalovirus exposure and HLA in healthy donors. The repertoire was sequenced with immunoSEQ multiplex PCR; TCRdb's copy has only in-frame clones and lacks some. This sample has 160,000 or so clones, with more than 75% found just once. Sequencing input: PBMCs. The receptors stem from a man younger than 30 in good health and CMV-seronegative.

The chain combines TRBV4-3 with TRBJ2-3, with 8 positions matching TRBD1. This CDR3 is 17 amino acids long. The V and J ends lost 1 base and 4 bases, in that order; junction bases with no gene match: 10. CDR1 is LGHNA, CDR2 YSLEER, per germline. In DNA form, the CDR3 reads TGCGCCAGCAGCCAAGTTTTCGGACAGGGTACCGCAGATACGCAGTATTTT. It yields the protein CASSQVFGQGTADTQYF.

The chain couples TRBV5-4 to TRBJ2-1, with TRBD2 matching over 7 bases. The CDR3 has 17 amino acids. J gave up 7 bases and V 0 bases, and 13 bases lay outside the gene matches. Per germline, CDR1 SGHNT and CDR2 YYREEE (reference sequence). DNA for the CDR3: TGTGCCAGCAGCTTGGGGGGCGGAGTCGGGAGGCGTAATGAGCAGTTCTTC. This translates into CASSLGGGVGRRNEQFF.

The chain is built from TRBV28 and TRBJ1-3; D uncertain. Per the germline V gene, CDR1 is MDHEN and CDR2 is SYDVKM. Trimming took off 9 bases at V and 0 bases at J, with 18 bases between the two ends. This CDR3 is built from 16 residues. This CDR3 is CASLAQLTLSGNTIYF. CDR3 DNA sequence: TGTGCCAGTCTAGCACAACTTACCCTCTCTGGAAACACCATATATTTT.

This clone has just one count. The chain is built from TRBV5-6 and TRBJ2-2; maybe TRBD2 (7 bases). V was clipped by 3 bases and J by 0 bases, with 12 bases between them. The CDR3 covers 16 residues. The germline V gene has CDR1 SGHDT and CDR2 YYEEEE. This chain's CDR3 is CASSSKRDTNTGELFF. In DNA, the CDR3 is TGTGCCAGCAGCTCTAAGCGGGACACGAACACCGGGGAGCTGTTTTTT.

The genes are TRBV27 and TRBJ2-1; D gene uncertain. From germline, CDR1 is MNHEY and CDR2 SMNVEV (reference sequence). V lost 5 bases to trimming and J lost 5 bases, with 7 bases between them. This CDR3 is built from 12 residues. Written as DNA, the CDR3 is TGTGCCAGCAGTCATCTAAACAATGAGCAGTTCTTC. Translation gives CASSHLNNEQFF.

The V and J genes are TRBV28 and TRBJ1-2; a possible D gene is TRBD1 (6 bases). CDR3 length: 13 amino acids. Per germline, CDR1 MDHEN and CDR2 SYDVKM. With 6 bases removed from V and 8 bases from J, the gap between germline ends came to 16 bases. The CDR3 loop reads CASRGYREKGYTF. The CDR3, as DNA: TGTGCCAGCAGAGGCTACAGGGAAAAGGGCTACACCTTC.

V usage is TRBV29-1 and J usage is TRBJ2-2; weak D call: TRBD1 (6 bases). CDR1 is SQVTM and CDR2 is ANQGSEA in the germline V gene. With 4 bases removed from V and 7 bases from J, the gap between germline ends came to 22 bases. CDR3 length equals 16 residues. The DNA for the CDR3 is TGCAGCGTTGGAGAGAGGCGGCAGGGGAGCGGCGGGGAGCTGTTTTTT. This sequence encodes CSVGERRQGSGGELFF.

The chain joins TRBV10-2 to TRBJ2-1; 7 bases match TRBD1. The CDR3 loop spans 13 amino acids. Trimming took 4 bases from V and 8 from J; bases not matched to a gene: 5. Germline assignment: CDR1 WSHSY and CDR2 SAAADI. CDR3 amino acids: CASSGDSFYEQFF. Written as DNA, the CDR3 is TGCGCCAGCAGTGGGGACAGTTTCTATGAGCAGTTCTTC.

The chain couples TRBV6-1 to TRBJ2-1; D ambiguous. Looked up from germline, CDR1 is MNHNS and CDR2 is SASEGT. The CDR3 extends over 12 amino acids. V gave up 0 bases and J gave up 7 bases, with 4 bases separating them. The CDR3 region has the DNA TGTGCCAGCAGTGAAGCCGGGAATGAGCAGTTCTTC. This codes for CASSEAGNEQFF.

The chain carries TRBV14 and TRBJ2-1; D is perhaps TRBD2 (5 bases). The V and J ends lost 0 bases and 7 bases respectively, with 13 bases between them. This CDR3 is built from 15 residues. The germline V gene encodes CDR1 SGHDN and CDR2 FVKESK. CDR3 protein: CASSQDKEWRNEQFF. For the CDR3, the DNA is TGTGCCAGCAGCCAAGATAAAGAGTGGAGGAATGAGCAGTTCTTC.

The chain uses TRBV12-5 and TRBJ2-1, with TRBD1 matching 7 bases. Germline V gene sequence: CDR1 LGHNT, CDR2 FRNRAP. The CDR3 extends over 17 amino acids. The J segment lost 3 bases and the V segment lost 0 bases, leaving 8 bases of the junction unmatched. The CDR3 DNA reads as TGTGCTAGTGGTTTGGTACTAAAGGGGGCTAACTACAATGAGCAGTTCTTC. Its protein is CASGLVLKGANYNEQFF.